Listed here are 28 T cell receptor beta chains from one sample, sequenced in a study of blood T cells in healthy people across ages. Primed by a sample-barcoded 5' primer and a J-beta primer mix, a second PCR proceeded for about 6 to 11 cycles. TCRdb passed the 5' RACE reads through MiXCR, listing each CDR3 protein once. This sample has 700,000 to 950,000 distinct CDR3 sequences, with roughly two fifths found just once. Sample: blood. Receptors were obtained from a woman aged 60-70 years in good health.

The chain joins TRBV7-3 to TRBJ2-1, with TRBD2 matching over 12 bases. This CDR3 has 15 residues. Germline V gene lookup returns CDR1 SGHTA and CDR2 FQGTGA. V lost 5 bases to trimming and J lost 9 bases; unmatched junction nucleotides: 8. The CDR3 DNA follows: TGTGCCAGCAGCACGACTAGCGGGAGTGTCAGTGAGCAGTTCTTC. This encodes CASSTTSGSVSEQFF.

Worth noting for this clonotype: Relative to the germline gene, one junction end is altered; a read error may explain this. The chain has TRBV27 and TRBJ2-4; D is ambiguous. The J call is uncertain, as TRBJ2-7 better fits the DNA end. This CDR3 is 13 amino acids long. The V gene's germline CDR1 is MNHEY and CDR2 SMNVEV (reference sequence). The CDR3 DNA sequence: TGTGCCGGCAGTTTAGGAGACAACTACGAGCAGTACTTC. It yields the protein CAGSLGDNYEQYF.

Here the CDR3 reads CASSPPRGLGTNTQYF. The CDR3 region has the DNA TGTGCCAGCAGCCCCCCGAGGGGGTTGGGGACGAATACGCAGTATTTT. The J gene is TRBJ2-3, the V gene TRBV28; D might be TRBD1 (6 bases). CDR3 length: 16 amino acids. Germline CDR1 and CDR2: MDHEN and SYDVKM. The V gene lost 6 bases and the J gene lost 7 bases, with 23 bases spanning the gap. Full variable domain (rest looked up from reference TRBV28 and TRBJ2-3): DVKVTQSSRYLVKRTGEKVFLECVQDMDHENMFWYRQDPGLGLRLIYFSYDVKMKEKGDIPEGYSVSREKKERFSLILESASTNQTSMYLCASSPPRGLGTNTQYFGPGTRLTVL.

This rearrangement joins TRBV7-9 to TRBJ2-7; D is possibly TRBD1 (6 bases). The ends were cut back, 1 base at V and 6 bases at J, with 7 bases in the middle. The V gene's germline CDR1 is SEHNR and CDR2 FQNEAQ (reference sequence). The CDR3 is made up of 12 amino acids. The chain's CDR3 is CASSLDRVEQYF. The CDR3 coding sequence is TGTGCCAGCAGCTTAGACAGGGTCGAGCAGTACTTC.

As regards this clonotype: Just one base apart from a much larger clone, this may be a read error. The chain has TRBV6-5 and TRBJ2-5; 9 nucleotides agree with TRBD1. Germline CDR1 and CDR2: MNHEY and SVGAGI. The CDR3 runs 14 residues. The V segment lost 7 bases and the J segment 11 bases; nucleotides outside the gene matches: 14. CDR3 region: CASTPPGTGFEQYF. DNA of the CDR3: TGTGCCAGCACTCCTCCCGGGACAGGGTTTGAGCAGTACTTC.

This clonotype was detected a few times. Just one base apart from a much larger clone, this may be a read error. The rearrangement joins TRBV7-9 to TRBJ2-5, with D perhaps given as TRBD1 or TRBD2 (6 bases each). V was clipped by 7 bases and J by 11 bases, with 26 bases between them. Germline V gives CDR1 SEHNR, CDR2 FQNEAQ (reference sequence). This CDR3 has 15 residues. CDR3 sequence: CASTRWDGGPNEQYF. The CDR3 coding sequence is TGTGCCAGCACACGATGGGACGGGGGCCCGAATGAGCAGTACTTC.

This clonotype has more than one count but fewer than ten. The rearrangement joins TRBV20-1 to TRBJ2-1, with TRBD2 matching over 12 bases. The CDR3 runs 17 residues. In germline, CDR1 is DFQATT, CDR2 SNEGSKA (reference sequence). V lost 0 bases and J lost 3; bases outside the gene matches: 6. CDR3 bases: TGCAGTGCTAGAGATTGGAGACTAGCGGGGGACTACAATGAGCAGTTCTTC. It is translated as CSARDWRLAGDYNEQFF.

Details on this clonotype: Being one base from a much bigger clone, this may be a read error. This sequence joins TRBV29-1 and TRBJ2-1; D is uncertain. The last part of the DNA fits TRBJ2-7 better; the J call may be wrong. Germline lookup yields CDR1 SQVTM and CDR2 ANQGSEA. The CDR3 is 14 amino acids. As DNA, the CDR3 is TGCAGCGTTGCCGGCCAATCAACCTACAATGAGCAGTACTTC. It codes for CSVAGQSTYNEQYF.

The chain links TRBV7-2 to TRBJ1-2, with D hard to call. The CDR3 totals 20 residues. CDR1 is SGHTA and CDR2 is FQGNSA in the germline V gene. With 0 bases removed from V and 0 bases from J, the gap between germline ends came to 23 bases. The CDR3 DNA reads as TGTGCCAGCAGCTTAGCCACAGCTAACGCAAAGGCCCGAGCTAACTATGGCTACACCTTC. This translates into CASSLATANAKARANYGYTF.

This clonotype is a singleton in its sample. This chain links TRBV9 with TRBJ1-1; D is undetermined. Trimming took 5 bases from V and 0 from J, leaving 8 bases between them. From germline, CDR1 is SGDLS and CDR2 YYNGEE. The CDR3 totals 13 residues. The DNA of the CDR3 is TGTGCCAGCAGATTCCTTCTGAACACTGAAGCTTTCTTT. Protein product: CASRFLLNTEAFF.

The chain uses TRBV6-5 and TRBJ2-5, with D possibly TRBD1 on 6 matching bases. Germline V gene sequence: CDR1 MNHEY, CDR2 SVGAGI. V dropped 4 bases and J dropped 4 bases, with 13 bases sitting between them. CDR3 length: 14 residues. The chain's CDR3 is CASSFQGYGETQYF. CDR3 bases: TGTGCCAGCAGTTTCCAGGGGTATGGAGAGACCCAGTACTTC.

The J gene is TRBJ2-5, the V gene TRBV28, with 11 bases matching TRBD1. CDR1 is MDHEN, CDR2 SYDVKM, per germline. Losses at the gene ends were 5 bases for V and 5 bases for J; bases not matched to a gene: 4. The CDR3 extends over 14 amino acids. The CDR3 loop is CASSKDRGRETQYF. The CDR3 coding sequence is TGTGCCAGCAGTAAGGACAGGGGGCGTGAGACCCAGTACTTC.

Regarding this clonotype: Possible read error: a much larger clone is one base away. The rearrangement joins TRBV14 to TRBJ1-6; D is ambiguous. Germline assignment: CDR1 SGHDN and CDR2 FVKESK. There are 14 residues in the CDR3. The CDR3 nucleotides read TGTGCCAGCAGCCAAGTCGCAGTGAATTCACCCCCCCACTTT. Translated, it gives CASSQVAVNSPPHF.

Concerning this clonotype: The junction and the germline gene differ at one end; a read error may be behind it. The chain carries TRBV5-1 and TRBJ2-1; TRBD1 or TRBD2 may be the D gene (5 bases each). The V gene's germline CDR1 is SGHRS and CDR2 YFSETQ. This CDR3 is 14 amino acids long. CDR3 nucleotides: TGCGCCAACAGCTTGGGGGACTCCTACAATGAGCAGTTCTTC. This gives the protein CANSLGDSYNEQFF.

This clonotype came up many times. The chain uses TRBV15 and TRBJ2-5; D perhaps matches TRBD2 (5 bases). This CDR3 has 15 residues. Trimming removed 0 bases from V and 5 bases from J, with 13 bases in between. Germline V gene lookup returns CDR1 LNHNV and CDR2 YYDKDF (reference sequence). CDR3 in amino acids: CATSRDWSSSETQYF. The CDR3 region has the DNA TGTGCCACCAGCAGAGATTGGTCTAGCTCGGAGACCCAGTACTTC.

This clonotype was observed a handful of times. The chain links TRBV29-1 to TRBJ2-3; 8 bases fit TRBD2. This CDR3 comprises 13 residues. J gave up 3 bases and V 4 bases, and 3 bases lay outside the gene matches. Germline lookup yields CDR1 SQVTM and CDR2 ANQGSEA. CDR3 amino acids: CSVAGLATDTQYF. The CDR3 region has the DNA TGCAGCGTTGCCGGACTAGCTACAGATACGCAGTATTTT.

This clonotype was seen at least ten times. The chain combines TRBV3-1 with TRBJ2-3; 7 bases agree with TRBD1. The V and J ends lost 2 bases and 3 bases, in that order; junction bases with no gene match: 2. Germline CDR1 LGHDT, CDR2 YNNKEL (reference sequence). This CDR3 is 14 amino acids long. CDR3 DNA sequence: TGTGCCAGCAGCCAAACAGGGGATACAGATACGCAGTATTTT. Its translation is CASSQTGDTDTQYF.

The gene calls are TRBV12-3 or TRBV12-4 and TRBJ2-3, with 7 bases fitting TRBD2. The CDR3 extends over 15 amino acids. After removal of 5 bases from V and 2 bases from J, the junction contained 7 bases not matched to a gene. The CDR3 DNA follows: TGTGCCAGCAGTCAAGACGGGACTAACACAGATACGCAGTATTTT. Translation gives CASSQDGTNTDTQYF.

The rearrangement joins TRBV6-5 to TRBJ1-2, with D possibly being TRBD1 (5 bases). The germline V and J ends were trimmed by 5 bases and 4 bases, with 14 bases remaining between them. This CDR3 comprises 14 residues. Germline V gives CDR1 MNHEY, CDR2 SVGAGI. The CDR3 spells CASSARTGGYGYTF. The CDR3 DNA is TGTGCCAGCAGTGCTCGGACGGGGGGCTATGGCTACACCTTC.

This rearrangement joins TRBV4-2 to TRBJ2-4, with D perhaps matching TRBD1 or TRBD2 (6 bases each). V lost 2 bases and J lost 7, with 15 bases in between. The germline V gene encodes CDR1 LGHNA and CDR2 YNFKEQ. CDR3 length: 15 residues. CDR3 DNA sequence: TGTGCCAGCAGCCAACTAGAGGGGGGCCTGAACATTCAGTACTTC. Translated: CASSQLEGGLNIQYF.

This clonotype came up many times. The rearrangement links TRBV6-5 to TRBJ2-4; D may be TRBD2 (5 bases). The length of the CDR3 is 15 residues. Germline CDR1 and CDR2: MNHEY and SVGAGI. V dropped 5 bases and J dropped 7 bases, with 18 bases sitting between them. For the CDR3, the DNA is TGTGCCAGCAGTAACCCATGGCGACTACCGAACATTCAGTACTTC. Amino acid sequence: CASSNPWRLPNIQYF.

This clonotype has only a few counts. V is TRBV10-3 and J is TRBJ2-7; D call uncertain. Germline CDR1 reads ENHRY; CDR2 reads SYGVKD. The CDR3 consists of 13 residues. V lost 6 bases and J 0 bases, leaving 9 bases between the germline ends. CDR3 loop: CAIRGGDSYEQYF. The CDR3 DNA reads as TGTGCCATCAGGGGCGGCGACTCCTACGAGCAGTACTTC.

This clonotype was recorded at least ten times. V gene TRBV30 combines with J gene TRBJ2-7; 7 bases match TRBD1. Germline loops: CDR1 GTSNPN, CDR2 SVGIG (reference sequence). V gave up 2 bases and J gave up 7 bases; unmatched junction bases: 2. This CDR3 has 11 residues. This CDR3 reads CAWSRDREQYF. The CDR3 DNA follows: TGTGCCTGGAGTCGGGACAGAGAGCAGTACTTC.

The rearrangement joins TRBV20-1 to TRBJ2-1; 8 bases line up with TRBD2. V dropped 3 bases and J dropped 13; count of bases not matched to a gene: 8. This CDR3 spans 12 amino acids. Germline CDR1 is DFQATT and CDR2 is SNEGSKA (reference sequence). CDR3 protein: CSASPNSGTQFF. For the CDR3, the DNA is TGCAGTGCTAGTCCAAATAGCGGGACCCAGTTCTTC.

V is TRBV7-2 and J is TRBJ2-2; 8 bases align to TRBD2. In germline, CDR1 is SGHTA, CDR2 FQGNSA. The CDR3 is made up of 20 amino acids. Trimming removed 5 bases from V and 0 bases from J; junction bases left unmatched: 17. The CDR3 DNA reads as TGTGCCAGCAGCCCAACCGTCGGGCTAGCGGGCGACGCGAACACCGGGGAGCTGTTTTTT. It codes for CASSPTVGLAGDANTGELFF.

The CDR3 reads CASSQWNQPQHF. In DNA form, the CDR3 reads TGTGCCAGCAGCCAGTGGAACCAGCCCCAGCATTTT. This chain links TRBV3-1 with TRBJ1-5; D gene ambiguous. V was shortened by 3 bases and J by 7 bases, with 7 bases between the two germline ends. The CDR3 runs to 12 residues. Germline V gene sequence: CDR1 LGHDT, CDR2 YNNKEL (reference sequence).

The gene calls are TRBV3-1 and TRBJ2-1, with TRBD2 identical over 9 bases. The CDR3 has 19 amino acids. V was clipped by 4 bases and J by 2 bases; unmatched bases: 15. Germline CDR1 is LGHDT and CDR2 is YNNKEL (reference sequence). CDR3 in DNA: TGTGCCAGCAGCCCCCAGGGGATGTGGGGCGGGGGGGCCTACAATGAGCAGTTCTTC. Translating it yields CASSPQGMWGGGAYNEQFF.

The gene calls are TRBV5-6 and TRBJ1-5; no firm D call. Germline lookup yields CDR1 SGHDT and CDR2 YYEEEE. Trimming took 5 bases from V and 8 from J, leaving 20 bases between them. The CDR3 is 15 residues long. CDR3 protein: CASSPAKRKLEPQHF. CDR3 bases: TGTGCCAGCAGTCCTGCCAAACGGAAGCTAGAGCCCCAGCATTTT.